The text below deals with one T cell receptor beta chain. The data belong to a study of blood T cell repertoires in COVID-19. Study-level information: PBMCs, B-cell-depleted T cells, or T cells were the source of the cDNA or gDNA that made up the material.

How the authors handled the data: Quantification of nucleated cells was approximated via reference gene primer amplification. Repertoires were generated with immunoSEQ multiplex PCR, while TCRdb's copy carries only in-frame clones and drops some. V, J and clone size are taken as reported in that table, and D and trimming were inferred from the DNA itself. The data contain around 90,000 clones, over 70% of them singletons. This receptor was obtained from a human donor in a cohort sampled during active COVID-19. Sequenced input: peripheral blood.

Written as DNA, the CDR3 is TGTGCCACCAGCAGTGGGACAGGGGTCACCTACGAGCAGTACTTC. Residues: CATSSGTGVTYEQYF. V gene TRBV15 combines with J gene TRBJ2-7, with TRBD1 identical over 10 bases. The V segment lost 3 bases and the J segment 2 bases; nucleotides outside the gene matches: 4. The CDR3 loop spans 15 amino acids. The germline V gene encodes CDR1 LNHNV and CDR2 YYDKDF (reference sequence).